This T cell receptor (beta chain) was identified during a study of blood T cell repertoires in COVID-19 (dated by TCRdb to 2020 to 2021). The study in broad terms: Samples covering the acute and convalescent phases of COVID-19 were provided by collaborators in the United States, Italy and Spain. The material from the prospective study consisted of cDNA or gDNA derived from T cells, B-cell-depleted T cells, or PBMCs. Subjects who had been exposed to COVID-19, were actively infected with it, or had recovered from it provided the deeply sampled blood TCRbeta repertoires that made up the dataset. The repertoires were made available in a free public database intended to serve as a resource for research on the immune response to SARS-CoV-2. Samples came from the ongoing ImmuneRACE study (first 160 participants) plus 1,254 subjects from 6 global collaborators. Nearly every sample came with metadata listing a de-identified subject ID, COVID-19 status, age in years and sex. Where available, HLA class I and class II types were obtained from metadata supplied by the sample provider rather than from assay-based typing.

The junction carries 12 bases between V and J, which are trimmed by 8 bases and 5 bases respectively. CDR1 is given as WSHSY and CDR2 as SAAADI, both from the germline V gene. The CDR3 has 12 amino acids, counting the end cysteine and phenylalanine. Of all the DNA, just the CDR3 is kept, 36 bases in frame from base 1. The study at large found these results: The amount of clinical and demographic metadata varied by source and participant and was provided uncurated.

TCRbeta CDR3 regions were amplified from genomic DNA by means of the immunoSEQ Assay, a bias-controlled multiplex PCR. The study's processing was this. Nucleated cell counts per sample were estimated from amplification of reference gene primers within the assay. To quantify the absolute abundance of each unique TCRbeta CDR3 rearrangement, sequence reads were collapsed and filtered. For each sample, productive Simpson clonality was calculated as the square root of Simpson's diversity index over productive rearrangements. The immuneACCESS repertoire file appears here via TCRdb, limited to in-frame rearrangements. These files lack a portion of the clones; in checked studies, under half of the deficit traces to unresolved V genes, and the cause of the others is not known. D and trimming come from the DNA, and the V and J calls and clone size come from that table. The sample contains hundreds of thousands of clones, about 91% of them found a single time. Of the sample, over 1.3% falls within the top ten clones.

About this clone: Which antigen it targets is not known. One base away there is no much larger clone; base qualities are not given.

Whole blood was collected in K2EDTA tubes by collaborating institutions according to the institutions' own protocols. Collaborator samples were shipped for TCRbeta analysis as frozen whole blood, isolated PBMCs, or DNA extracted from either sample type. Input material: peripheral blood. This receptor was taken from a man older than 75 with acute or convalescent COVID-19. Recombination joined TRBV10-2 with TRBJ1-2, with TRBD1 perhaps the D gene, on 5 matching bases. The sequenced DNA: TGCGCCAGCGCGGCGGGGGGGTATGGCTACACCTTC. Its translation reads: CASAAGGYGYTF.